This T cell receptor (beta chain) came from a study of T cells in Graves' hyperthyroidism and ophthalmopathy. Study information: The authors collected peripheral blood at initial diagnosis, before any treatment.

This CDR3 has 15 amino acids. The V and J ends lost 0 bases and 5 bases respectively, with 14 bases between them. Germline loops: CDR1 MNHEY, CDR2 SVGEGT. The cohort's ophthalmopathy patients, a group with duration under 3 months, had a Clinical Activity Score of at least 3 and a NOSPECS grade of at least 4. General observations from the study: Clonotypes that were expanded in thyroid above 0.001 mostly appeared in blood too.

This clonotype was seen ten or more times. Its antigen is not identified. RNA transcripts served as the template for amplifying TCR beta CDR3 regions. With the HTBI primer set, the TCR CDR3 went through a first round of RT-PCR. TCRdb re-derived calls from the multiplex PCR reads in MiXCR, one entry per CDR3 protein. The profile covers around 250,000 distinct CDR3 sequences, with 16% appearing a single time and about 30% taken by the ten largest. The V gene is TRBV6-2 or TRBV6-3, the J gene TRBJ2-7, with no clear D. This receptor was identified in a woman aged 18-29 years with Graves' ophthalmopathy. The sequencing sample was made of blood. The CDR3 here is CASSYSGSLGNEQYF. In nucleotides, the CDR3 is TGTGCCAGCAGTTACTCTGGATCCCTGGGGAACGAGCAGTACTTC.